The 5 T cell receptor beta chains in this list originate from one sample, sequenced in a study of metastatic and nonmetastatic thyroid tumors. TCRdb ran MiXCR on the PCR reads. The sample has about 30,000 clones, just under 25% seen once. Each patient went into thyroid surgery without having received any treatment. The sample taken for sequencing was blood. These receptors were obtained from a female donor with papillary thyroid cancer or a benign thyroid nodule (not recorded which). Some clones in this sample may be carry-over from other donors' samples.

This clone occurred a few times. The chain carries TRBV9 and TRBJ2-1, with a tentative D call TRBD2 (7 bases). V dropped 2 bases and J dropped 7 bases, with 16 bases sitting between them. Germline lookup yields CDR1 SGDLS and CDR2 YYNGEE. This CDR3 has 15 residues. The CDR3, as DNA: TGTGCCAGCAGCGTTTTGGGTGGGAGGGGGAATGAGCAGTTCTTC. Its translation is CASSVLGGRGNEQFF.

This clone was detected many times. The gene calls are TRBV18 and TRBJ2-1; TRBD2 agrees at 11 bases. The CDR3 covers 16 residues. Unmatched junction bases numbered 9, after V lost 5 bases and J lost 6 bases. Germline V gene sequence: CDR1 KGHSH, CDR2 LQKENI. CDR3 sequence reads: CASSATGTSGPNEQFF. CDR3 DNA sequence: TGTGCCAGCTCAGCTACCGGGACTAGCGGTCCCAATGAGCAGTTCTTC.

In this sample, this clone is medium-sized. The chain has TRBV27 and TRBJ2-7; 7 nucleotides line up with TRBD2. The V gene's germline CDR1 is MNHEY and CDR2 SMNVEV (reference sequence). The J segment lost 6 bases and the V segment lost 2 bases, leaving 10 bases of the junction unmatched. CDR3 length equals 15 residues. CDR3 sequence reads: CASSLRREGGFEQYF. The CDR3 coding sequence is TGTGCCAGCAGTTTACGCAGGGAGGGTGGGTTCGAGCAGTACTTC.

This clone showed up many times. The chain links TRBV19 to TRBJ2-1, with TRBD1 matching 7 bases. Germline trimming cut 5 bases from V and 9 bases from J; bases unmatched to any gene: 10. Germline CDR1 is LNHDA and CDR2 is SQIVND (reference sequence). The CDR3 spans 14 residues. DNA of the CDR3: TGTGCCAGTAGTTTCCCGGGGACAGTACCTGAGCAGTTCTTC. Amino acids: CASSFPGTVPEQFF. The full variable domain, in which reference TRBV19 and TRBJ2-1 provide the parts outside the CDR3, is DGGITQSPKYLFRKEGQNVTLSCEQNLNHDAMYWYRQDPGQGLRLIYYSQIVNDFQKGDIAEGYSVSREKKESFPLTVTSAQKNPTAFYLCASSFPGTVPEQFFGPGTRLTVL.

This clone was observed many times. The chain couples TRBV9 to TRBJ1-1; no clear D gene. The CDR3 has 12 residues. V shed 3 bases and J shed 10 bases, with 13 bases lying between them. CDR1 is SGDLS, CDR2 YYNGEE, per germline. CDR3 residues: CASSDGRSSAFF. The CDR3 DNA follows: TGTGCCAGCAGCGACGGCAGGTCGTCAGCTTTCTTT.